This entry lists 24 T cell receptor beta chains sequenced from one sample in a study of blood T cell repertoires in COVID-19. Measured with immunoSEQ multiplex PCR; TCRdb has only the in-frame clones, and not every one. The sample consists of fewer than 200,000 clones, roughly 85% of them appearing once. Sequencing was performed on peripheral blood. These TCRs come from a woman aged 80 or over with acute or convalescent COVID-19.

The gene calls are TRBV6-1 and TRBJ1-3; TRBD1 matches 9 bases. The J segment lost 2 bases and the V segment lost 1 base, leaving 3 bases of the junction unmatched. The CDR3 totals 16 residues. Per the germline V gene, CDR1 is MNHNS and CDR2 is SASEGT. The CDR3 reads CASSEDRQGAGNTIYF. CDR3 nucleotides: TGTGCCAGCAGTGAAGATAGACAGGGGGCTGGAAACACCATATATTTT.

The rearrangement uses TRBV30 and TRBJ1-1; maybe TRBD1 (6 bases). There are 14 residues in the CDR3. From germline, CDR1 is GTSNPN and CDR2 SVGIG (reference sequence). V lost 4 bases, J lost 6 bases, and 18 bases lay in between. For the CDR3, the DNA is TGTGCCTGGATTCACACGGGGGGGGCCCCTGAAGCTTTCTTT. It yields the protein CAWIHTGGAPEAFF.

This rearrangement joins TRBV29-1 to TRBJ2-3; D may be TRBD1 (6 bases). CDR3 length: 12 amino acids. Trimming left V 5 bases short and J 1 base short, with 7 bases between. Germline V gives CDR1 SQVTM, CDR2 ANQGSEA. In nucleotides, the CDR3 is TGCAGCGTTTACAGGGGCACAGATACGCAGTATTTT. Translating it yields CSVYRGTDTQYF.

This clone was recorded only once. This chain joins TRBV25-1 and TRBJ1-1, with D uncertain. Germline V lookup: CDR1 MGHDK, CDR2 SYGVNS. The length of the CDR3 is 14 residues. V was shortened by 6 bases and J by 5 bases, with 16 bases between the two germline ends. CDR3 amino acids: CASSPTLGRTEAFF. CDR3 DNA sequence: TGTGCCAGCAGCCCAACCTTAGGGAGAACTGAAGCTTTCTTT. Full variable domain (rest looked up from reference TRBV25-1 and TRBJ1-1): EADIYQTPRYLVIGTGKKITLECSQTMGHDKMYWYQQDPGMELHLIHYSYGVNSTEKGDLSSESTVSRIRTEHFPLTLESARPSHTSQYLCASSPTLGRTEAFFGQGTRLTVV.

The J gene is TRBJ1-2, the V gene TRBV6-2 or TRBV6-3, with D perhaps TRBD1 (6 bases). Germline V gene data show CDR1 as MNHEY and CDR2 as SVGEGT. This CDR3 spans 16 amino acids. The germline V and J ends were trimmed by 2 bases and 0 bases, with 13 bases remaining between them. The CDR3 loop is CASSYLDRYTNYGYTF. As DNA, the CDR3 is TGTGCCAGCAGTTACCTGGACAGATACACTAACTATGGCTACACCTTC.

The chain's CDR3 is CASSYRTGTISGANVLTF. The CDR3 DNA reads as TGTGCCAGCAGCTACCGGACAGGGACAATCTCTGGGGCCAACGTCCTGACTTTC. The J gene is TRBJ2-6, the V gene TRBV9, with TRBD1 identical over 8 bases. Germline CDR1 SGDLS, CDR2 YYNGEE. With V trimmed by 4 bases and J by 0 bases, 9 bases remained unmatched. This CDR3 has 18 residues.

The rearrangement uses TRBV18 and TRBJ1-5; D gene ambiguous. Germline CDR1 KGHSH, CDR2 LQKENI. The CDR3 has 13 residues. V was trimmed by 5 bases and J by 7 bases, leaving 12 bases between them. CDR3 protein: CASSSREGQPQHF. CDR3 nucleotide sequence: TGTGCCAGCTCATCTCGGGAAGGACAGCCCCAGCATTTT.

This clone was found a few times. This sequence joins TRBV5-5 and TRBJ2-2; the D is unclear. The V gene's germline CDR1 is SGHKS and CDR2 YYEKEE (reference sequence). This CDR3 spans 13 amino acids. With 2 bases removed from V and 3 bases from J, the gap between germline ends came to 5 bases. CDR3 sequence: CASSFDYTGELFF. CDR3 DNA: TGTGCCAGCAGCTTTGACTACACCGGGGAGCTGTTTTTT.

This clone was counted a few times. The CDR3 DNA follows: TGTGCCTGGAGTTCGGACAGGGGCTATGGCTACACCTTC. Its protein product is CAWSSDRGYGYTF. The chain joins TRBV30 to TRBJ1-2; 9 bases map to TRBD1. The junction had 2 bases not matched to a gene; V was cut back by 2 bases and J by 4 bases. Germline assignment: CDR1 GTSNPN and CDR2 SVGIG (reference sequence). The CDR3 covers 13 residues.

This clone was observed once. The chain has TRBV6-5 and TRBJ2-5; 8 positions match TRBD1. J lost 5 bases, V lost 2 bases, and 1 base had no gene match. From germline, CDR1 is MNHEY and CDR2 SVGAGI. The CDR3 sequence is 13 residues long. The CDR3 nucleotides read TGTGCCAGCAGTTACACAGGGGGGGAGACCCAGTACTTC. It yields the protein CASSYTGGETQYF.

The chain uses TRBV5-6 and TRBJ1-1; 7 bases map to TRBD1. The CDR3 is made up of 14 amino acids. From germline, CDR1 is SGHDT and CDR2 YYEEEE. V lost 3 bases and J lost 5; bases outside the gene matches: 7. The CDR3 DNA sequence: TGTGCCAGCAGCTGGGGGCAACAGGGGACTGAAGCTTTCTTT. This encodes CASSWGQQGTEAFF.

The CDR3: CASSFRTASSGTGELFF. In nucleotides, the CDR3 is TGCGCCAGCAGCTTTCGAACTGCCTCTTCGGGCACCGGGGAGCTGTTTTTT. This chain uses TRBV5-1 with TRBJ2-2; D gene uncertain. This CDR3 contains 17 residues. Germline-derived CDR1 and CDR2 are SGHRS and YFSETQ. V shed 2 bases and J shed 4 bases, with 18 bases lying between them.

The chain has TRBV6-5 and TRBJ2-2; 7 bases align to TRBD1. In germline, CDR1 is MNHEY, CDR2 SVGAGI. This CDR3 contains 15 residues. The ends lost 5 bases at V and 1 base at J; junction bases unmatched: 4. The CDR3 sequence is CASSHRTGNTGELFF. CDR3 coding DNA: TGTGCCAGCAGTCACCGGACAGGGAACACCGGGGAGCTGTTTTTT.

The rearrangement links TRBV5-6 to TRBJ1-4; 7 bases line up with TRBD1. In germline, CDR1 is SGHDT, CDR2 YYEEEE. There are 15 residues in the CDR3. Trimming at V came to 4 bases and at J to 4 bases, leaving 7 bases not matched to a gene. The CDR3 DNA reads TGTGCCAGCAGCACGCGACAGGGCGGTAATGAAAAACTGTTTTTT. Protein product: CASSTRQGGNEKLFF.

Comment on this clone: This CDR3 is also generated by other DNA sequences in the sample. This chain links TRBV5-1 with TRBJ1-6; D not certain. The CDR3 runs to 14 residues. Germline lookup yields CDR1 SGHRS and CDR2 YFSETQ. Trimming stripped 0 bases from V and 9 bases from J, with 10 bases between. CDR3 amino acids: CASSLGQDVSPLHF. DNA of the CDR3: TGCGCCAGCAGCTTGGGACAAGACGTTTCACCCCTCCACTTT.

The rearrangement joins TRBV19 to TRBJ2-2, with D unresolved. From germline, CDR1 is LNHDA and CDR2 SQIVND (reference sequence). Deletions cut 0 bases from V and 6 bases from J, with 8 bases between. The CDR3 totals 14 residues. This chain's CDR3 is CASSIDRVSGELFF. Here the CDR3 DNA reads TGTGCCAGTAGTATAGATCGGGTATCCGGGGAGCTGTTTTTT.

DNA of the CDR3: TGTGCCAGCAGCACTAGACAGGGGGCGGGAGGAGAGACCCAGTACTTC. Protein sequence: CASSTRQGAGGETQYF. This rearrangement joins TRBV21-1 to TRBJ2-5; the table names TRBD1, a call not compared with the DNA. TRBV21-1 is a pseudogene. This CDR3 is built from 16 residues.

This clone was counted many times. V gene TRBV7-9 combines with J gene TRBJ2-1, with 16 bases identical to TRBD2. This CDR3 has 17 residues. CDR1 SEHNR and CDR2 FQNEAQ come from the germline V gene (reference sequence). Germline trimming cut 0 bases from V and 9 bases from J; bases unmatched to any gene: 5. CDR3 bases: TGTGCCAGCAGCTTAGCTTCGGGACTAGCGGGAGGGGGTGAGCAGTTCTTC. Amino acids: CASSLASGLAGGGEQFF.

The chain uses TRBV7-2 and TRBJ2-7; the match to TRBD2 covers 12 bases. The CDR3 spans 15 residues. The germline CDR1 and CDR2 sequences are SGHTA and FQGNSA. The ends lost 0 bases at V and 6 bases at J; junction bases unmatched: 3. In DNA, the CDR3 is TGTGCCAGCAGCTTAGCACTAGCGGGGGGAGTCGAGCAGTACTTC. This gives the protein CASSLALAGGVEQYF.

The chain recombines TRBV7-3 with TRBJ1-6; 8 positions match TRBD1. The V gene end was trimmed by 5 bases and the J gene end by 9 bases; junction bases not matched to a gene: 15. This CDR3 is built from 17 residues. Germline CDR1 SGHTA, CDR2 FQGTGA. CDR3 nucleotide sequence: TGTGCCAGCAGCCCGGGGGCGGCCGGACAGGGTGCTTCACCCCTCCACTTT. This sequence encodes CASSPGAAGQGASPLHF.

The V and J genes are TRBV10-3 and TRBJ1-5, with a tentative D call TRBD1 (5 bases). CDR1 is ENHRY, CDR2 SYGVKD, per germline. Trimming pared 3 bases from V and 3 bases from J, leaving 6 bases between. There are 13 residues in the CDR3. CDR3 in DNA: TGTGCCATCAGTGAAGGGGTCAATCAGCCCCAGCATTTT. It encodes CAISEGVNQPQHF.

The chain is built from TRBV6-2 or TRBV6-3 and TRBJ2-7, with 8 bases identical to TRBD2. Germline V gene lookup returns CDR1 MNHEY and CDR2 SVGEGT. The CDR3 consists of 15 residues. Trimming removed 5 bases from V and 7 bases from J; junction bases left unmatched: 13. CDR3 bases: TGTGCCAGCAGTCATCCGGGACTAGGGGTATATGAGCAGTACTTC. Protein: CASSHPGLGVYEQYF.

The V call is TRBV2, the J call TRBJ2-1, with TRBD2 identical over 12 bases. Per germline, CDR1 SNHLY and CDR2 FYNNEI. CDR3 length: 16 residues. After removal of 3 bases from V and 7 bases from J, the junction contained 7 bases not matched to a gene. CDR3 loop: CASSELLAGGNNEQFF. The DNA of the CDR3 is TGTGCCAGCAGTGAGTTACTAGCGGGGGGCAATAATGAGCAGTTCTTC.

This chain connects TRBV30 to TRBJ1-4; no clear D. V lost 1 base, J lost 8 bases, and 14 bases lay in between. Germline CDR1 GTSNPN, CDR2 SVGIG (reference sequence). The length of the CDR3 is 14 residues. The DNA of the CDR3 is TGTGCCTGGAGTGACTTGGGCATGGGCGAAAAACTGTTTTTT. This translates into CAWSDLGMGEKLFF.